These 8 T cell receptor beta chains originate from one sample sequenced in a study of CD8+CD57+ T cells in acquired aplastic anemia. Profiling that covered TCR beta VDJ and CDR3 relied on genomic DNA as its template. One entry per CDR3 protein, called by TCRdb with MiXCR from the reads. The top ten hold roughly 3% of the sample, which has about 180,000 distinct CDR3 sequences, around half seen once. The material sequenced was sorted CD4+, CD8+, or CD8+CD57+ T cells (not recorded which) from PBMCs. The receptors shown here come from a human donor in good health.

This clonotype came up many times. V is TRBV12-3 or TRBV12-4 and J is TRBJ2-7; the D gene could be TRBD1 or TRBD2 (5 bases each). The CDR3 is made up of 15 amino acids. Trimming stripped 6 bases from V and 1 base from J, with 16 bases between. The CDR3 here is CASSPSGTASYEQYF. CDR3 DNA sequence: TGTGCCAGCAGCCCCTCCGGGACCGCTTCCTACGAGCAGTACTTC.

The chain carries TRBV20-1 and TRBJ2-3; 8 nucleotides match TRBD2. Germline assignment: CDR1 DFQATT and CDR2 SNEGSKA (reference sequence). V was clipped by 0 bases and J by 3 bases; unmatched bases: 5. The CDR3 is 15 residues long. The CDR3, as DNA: TGCAGTGCTAGAGACGGGGGGGCCAATACAGATACGCAGTATTTT. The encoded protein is CSARDGGANTDTQYF.

As DNA, the CDR3 is TGTGCCAGCAGCTACAGCCGGGACAGGGGAAAGACCCAGTACTTC. Translated: CASSYSRDRGKTQYF. The chain joins TRBV5-4 to TRBJ2-5; TRBD1 matches at 10 bases. Germline V gene data show CDR1 as SGHNT and CDR2 as YYREEE (reference sequence). The CDR3 sequence is 15 residues long. Trimming took 3 bases from V and 6 from J; bases not matched to a gene: 8. The whole variable domain, remainder taken from reference TRBV5-4 and TRBJ2-5, is ETGVTQSPTHLIKTRGQQVTLRCSSQSGHNTVSWYQQALGQGPQFIFQYYREEENGRGNFPPRFSGLQFPNYSSELNVNALELDDSALYLCASSYSRDRGKTQYFGPGTRLLVL.

CDR3 in DNA: TGTGCCAGCATGCTCTACGAGCAGTACTTC. It codes for CASMLYEQYF. The chain combines TRBV2 with TRBJ2-7; D uncertain. This CDR3 contains 10 residues. Trimming cost V 7 bases and J 3 bases, with 4 bases left between them. Looked up from germline, CDR1 is SNHLY and CDR2 is FYNNEI.

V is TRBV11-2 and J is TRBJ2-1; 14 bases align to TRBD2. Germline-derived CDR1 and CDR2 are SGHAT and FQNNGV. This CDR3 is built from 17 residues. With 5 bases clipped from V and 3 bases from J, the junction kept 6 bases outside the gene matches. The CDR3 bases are TGTGCCAGCAGCCGACTAGCGGGAGGGCATTTCTACAATGAGCAGTTCTTC. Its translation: CASSRLAGGHFYNEQFF.

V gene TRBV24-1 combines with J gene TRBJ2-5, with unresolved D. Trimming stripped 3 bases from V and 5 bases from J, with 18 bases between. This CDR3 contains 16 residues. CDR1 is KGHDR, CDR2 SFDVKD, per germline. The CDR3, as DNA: TGTGCCACCAGTGATCCGTCGTCGGGCAGGATCGAGACCCAGTACTTC. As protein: CATSDPSSGRIETQYF.

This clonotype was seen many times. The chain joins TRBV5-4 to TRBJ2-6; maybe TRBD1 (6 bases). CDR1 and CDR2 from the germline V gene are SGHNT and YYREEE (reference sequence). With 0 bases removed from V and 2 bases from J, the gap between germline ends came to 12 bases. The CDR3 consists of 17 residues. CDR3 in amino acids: CASSLARGVAGANVLTF. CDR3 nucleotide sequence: TGTGCCAGCAGCTTGGCCAGGGGAGTCGCTGGGGCCAACGTCCTGACTTTC.

CDR3 residues: CASSLLARNQPQHF. As DNA, the CDR3 is TGTGCCAGCAGCTTACTGGCAAGGAATCAGCCCCAGCATTTT. J is TRBJ1-5 and V is TRBV7-2, with unresolved D. The germline V gene encodes CDR1 SGHTA and CDR2 FQGNSA. V was shortened by 2 bases and J by 4 bases, with 9 bases between the two germline ends. The CDR3 covers 14 residues.